This passage covers 2 T cell receptor beta chains from one sample sequenced in a study of T cell responses to AZD1222 COVID-19 vaccine. Libraries were prepared by immunoSEQ multiplex PCR; TCRdb keeps only in-frame clonotypes and omits some of them. The sample has hundreds of thousands of clones; almost 95% are singletons. The sample was peripheral blood, taken 28 days after the second AZD1222 dose. These receptors all stem from an adult who received the AZD1222 COVID-19 vaccine.

The chain couples TRBV6-5 to TRBJ1-1; D gene uncertain. The germline V gene has CDR1 MNHEY and CDR2 SVGAGI. The CDR3 consists of 13 residues. Trimming left V 8 bases short and J 1 base short, with 11 bases between. The CDR3 DNA follows: TGTGCCAGCGCCCCACTAGGGAACACTGAAGCTTTCTTT. Its translation: CASAPLGNTEAFF.

In its sample, this clone was seen a few times. This chain links TRBV5-4 with TRBJ2-5, with 10 bases fitting TRBD2. The CDR3 runs 16 residues. Germline assignment: CDR1 SGHNT and CDR2 YYREEE (reference sequence). The J segment lost 4 bases and the V segment lost 4 bases, leaving 10 bases of the junction unmatched. The CDR3 bases are TGTGCCAGCAGCATCCCGGGTAGCGGGGGGATAGAGACCCAGTACTTC. Translation gives CASSIPGSGGIETQYF.